This T cell receptor beta chain was profiled in a study of blood T cell repertoires in COVID-19. Background on the study: Samples of COVID-19 (acute and convalescent) were obtained from the United States, Italy and Spain.

All enrollees were about 18 to 89 years old and from fewer than 25 US areas. Categorization into cohorts depended on clinical history that participants reported. CDR3 size: 14 residues. Trimming took 7 bases from V and 4 from J, leaving 13 bases between them. Germline V gene lookup returns CDR1 LNHDA and CDR2 SQIVND (reference sequence). Assay used: immunoSEQ multiplex PCR; TCRdb lists only in-frame clones, some missing. The repertoire holds over 350,000 clones, with about 88% as singletons. The clonotype comes from a woman aged 18-30 years who had recovered from COVID-19. Sequenced input: PBMCs or T cells enriched from blood (not recorded which). The chain has TRBV19 and TRBJ2-2; TRBD2 might be the D (5 bases). Here the CDR3 reads CASTISVPTGELFF. The CDR3 nucleotides read TGTGCCAGTACCATTAGCGTACCCACCGGGGAGCTGTTTTTT.